This T cell receptor (beta chain) was captured by sequencing in a study of CD8+CD57+ T cells in acquired aplastic anemia. Overall study: Sorted CD4+ and CD8+ cells gave an average of approximately 3 ug of DNA. Whole-study findings and limits: Roughly 31 CD8+ CDR3 sequences were shared between patients and controls. Patients and controls were not found to differ significantly in CD8+ Simpson's diversity.

Sequenced patients had shown CD8+CD57+ cell expansion by flow cytometry. The template for TCR beta VDJ and CDR3 sequence profiling was genomic DNA. From the reads, TCRdb called clonotypes with MiXCR, one entry per CDR3 protein. The table lists approximately 470,000 distinct CDR3 sequences, around 33% of them singletons, with around 0.82% in the top ten. Germline CDR1 SQVTM, CDR2 ANQGSEA. CDR3 length: 12 residues. With 0 bases removed from V and 7 bases from J, the gap between germline ends came to 9 bases. At least ten counts were recorded for this clonotype. Its antigen is unknown. Sequencing was performed on sorted CD4+, CD8+, or CD8+CD57+ T cells (not recorded which) from PBMCs. The chain couples TRBV29-1 to TRBJ1-1; D is unclear. The clonotype comes from a human donor with aplastic anemia. The CDR3 sequence is CSVEDPDLEAFF. The CDR3 DNA reads TGCAGCGTTGAAGATCCCGATCTTGAAGCTTTCTTT. Full variable domain (outside the CDR3, taken from reference TRBV29-1 and TRBJ1-1): SAVISQKPSRDICQRGTSLTIQCQVDSQVTMMFWYRQQPGQSLTLIATANQGSEATYESGFVIDKFPISRPNLTFSTLTVSNMSPEDSSIYLCSVEDPDLEAFFGQGTRLTVV.